This entry is about one T cell receptor (beta chain). Its antigen specificity is not known. Per-base qualities were not stored, and no clone one base away is much larger. The convalescent patients' positive SARS-CoV-2 PCR tests were from March to December 2020, which was before the Alpha, Beta and Delta variants emerged in the United States. Ficoll-Paque Plus gradient centrifugation was used to isolate PBMCs from whole blood, and the isolated PBMCs were then either used fresh or cryopreserved at -140C. CDR1 MNHEY and CDR2 SVGEGT were looked up in the germline V gene. The CDR3 has 15 amino acids, counting the end cysteine and phenylalanine. CDR3 DNA is the only sequence kept; it has 45 bases, read in frame from the first base. V loses 6 bases at its end and J loses 3 bases; junction bases beyond the gene matches: 11. The receptor library was made with PCR. Instrument used: Illumina iSeq 100. Per the source publication's procedure: Non-productive sequences were removed, and CDR3s that did not start with C, did not end with F or W, or were shorter than 7 amino acids were discarded. CDR3 homology was assessed with Levenshtein distances (stringdist) and unrooted phylogenetic trees (ape) in R version 3.6.1. TCRdb reworked the public reads: Q25 trimming with fastp, MiXCR clone assembly, productive beta chains retained. A single entry per CDR3 protein holds the most common genes and DNA from its merged rows. V and J calls and clone size were set by TCRdb, not the authors. The sample includes 15,000 to 20,000 distinct CDR3 sequences, with about 59% observed a single time. The ten largest clones take up approximately 0.93% of the sample.

The data derive from a study of vaccination and CD4 T cells after COVID-19 (dated by TCRdb to the early 2020s). Context from the whole study: Convalescent patients had a positive SARS-CoV-2 result on nasal swab PCR, and of these patients, under ten had mild disease and one had severe disease. The convalescent cohort comprised six males and four females, including two Hispanic individuals, seven Caucasians, two Asians and one multiracial person. Each participant got two doses of either the Pfizer-BioNTech BNT162b2 vaccine (n=8) or the Moderna mRNA-1273 vaccine (n=2). Post-COVID blood samples from convalescent patients were collected a median of 101 days after diagnosis, with a range of about 30 to 170 days. The time from the second vaccine dose to post-vaccine blood sampling had a median of roughly 72 days and ranged from roughly 13 to 241 days. The spike-specific CD4+ TCR repertoire was compared before and after mRNA vaccination in approximately 9 COVID-19 convalescent patients and a handful of infection-naive healthy vaccine recipients.

Study-wide findings and limitations: Although the median number of SARS-CoV-2-reactive clonotypes went up from some 23 after infection to some 37 after vaccination, the increase was not significant. Among convalescent patients, a median roughly 90% of the SARS-CoV-2-reactive clones seen after vaccination appeared only after vaccination, which suggests priming specific to the vaccine. In convalescent patients, nearly all vaccine-specific clones (304 of 307) were found to be mono-reactive for SARS-CoV-2 spike rather than cross-reactive with common cold coronaviruses. The study included relatively few convalescent patients and did not analyze early timepoints after natural infection.

The chain links TRBV6-2 or TRBV6-3 with TRBJ2-7; a stretch of 7 junction bases matches TRBD1. Specimen: CD4+ T cells from blood, collected before SARS-CoV-2 vaccination. The sequence derives from a human donor who had recovered from COVID-19. The sequence in DNA is TGTGCCAGCAGAATCCGGGACAGAGGACACTACGAGCAGTACTTC. It encodes CASRIRDRGHYEQYF.